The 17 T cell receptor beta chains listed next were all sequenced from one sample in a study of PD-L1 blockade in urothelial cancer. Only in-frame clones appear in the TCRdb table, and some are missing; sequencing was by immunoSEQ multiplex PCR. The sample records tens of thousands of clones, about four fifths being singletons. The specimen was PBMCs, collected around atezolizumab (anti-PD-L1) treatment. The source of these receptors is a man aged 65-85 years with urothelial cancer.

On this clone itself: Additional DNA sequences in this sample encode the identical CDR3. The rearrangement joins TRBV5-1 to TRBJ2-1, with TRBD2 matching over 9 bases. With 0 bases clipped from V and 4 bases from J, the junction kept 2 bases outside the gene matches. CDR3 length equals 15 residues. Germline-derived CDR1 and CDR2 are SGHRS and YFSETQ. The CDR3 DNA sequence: TGCGCCAGCAGCTTGGGCCTAGCGGGGTACAATGAGCAGTTCTTC. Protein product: CASSLGLAGYNEQFF.

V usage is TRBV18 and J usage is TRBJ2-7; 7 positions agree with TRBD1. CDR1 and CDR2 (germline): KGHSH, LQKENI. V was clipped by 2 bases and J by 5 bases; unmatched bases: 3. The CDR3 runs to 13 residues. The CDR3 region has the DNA TGTGCCAGCTCACCAGGACAGGACGACGAGCAGTACTTC. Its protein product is CASSPGQDDEQYF.

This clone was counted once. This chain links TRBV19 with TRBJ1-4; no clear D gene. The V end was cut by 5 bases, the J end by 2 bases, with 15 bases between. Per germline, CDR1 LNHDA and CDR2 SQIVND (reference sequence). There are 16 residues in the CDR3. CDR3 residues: CASSVTARSTNEKLFF. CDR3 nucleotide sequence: TGTGCCAGTAGTGTAACCGCAAGGAGTACTAATGAAAAACTGTTTTTT.

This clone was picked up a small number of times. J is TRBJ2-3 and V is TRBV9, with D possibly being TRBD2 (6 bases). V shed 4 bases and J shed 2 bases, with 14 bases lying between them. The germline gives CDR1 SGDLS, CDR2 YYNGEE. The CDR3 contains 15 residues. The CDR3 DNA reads TGTGCCAGCAGCCGGTATGGCGGGGACACAGATACGCAGTATTTT. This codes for CASSRYGGDTDTQYF.

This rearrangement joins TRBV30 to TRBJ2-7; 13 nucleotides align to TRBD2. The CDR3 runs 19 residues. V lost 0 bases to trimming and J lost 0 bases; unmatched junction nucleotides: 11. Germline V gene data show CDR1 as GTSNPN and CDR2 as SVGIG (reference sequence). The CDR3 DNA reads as TGTGCCTGGAGTGTAGGGAGAGGGACTAGCGGGATCCCCTCCTACGAGCAGTACTTC. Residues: CAWSVGRGTSGIPSYEQYF.

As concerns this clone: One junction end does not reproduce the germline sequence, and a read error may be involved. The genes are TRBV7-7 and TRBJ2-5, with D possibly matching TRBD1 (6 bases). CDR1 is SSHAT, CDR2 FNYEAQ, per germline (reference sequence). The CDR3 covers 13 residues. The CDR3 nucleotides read TGTGCTAGCAGCGCGGACAGACAAGAGACCCAGTACTTC. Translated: CASSADRQETQYF.

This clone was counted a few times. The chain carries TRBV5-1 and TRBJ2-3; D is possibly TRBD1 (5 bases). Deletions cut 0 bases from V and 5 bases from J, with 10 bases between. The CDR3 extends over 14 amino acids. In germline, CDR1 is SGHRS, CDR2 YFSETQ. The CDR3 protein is CASSLGGGEDTQYF. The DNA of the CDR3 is TGCGCCAGCAGCTTGGGGGGCGGTGAAGATACGCAGTATTTT.

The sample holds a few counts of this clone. The CDR3: CASSLVTDAYEQYF. CDR3 DNA: TGCGCCAGCAGCTTGGTGACTGATGCCTACGAGCAGTACTTC. J is TRBJ2-7 and V is TRBV5-1; D is undetermined. Per germline, CDR1 SGHRS and CDR2 YFSETQ. Deletions cut 0 bases from V and 2 bases from J, with 9 bases between. There are 14 residues in the CDR3.

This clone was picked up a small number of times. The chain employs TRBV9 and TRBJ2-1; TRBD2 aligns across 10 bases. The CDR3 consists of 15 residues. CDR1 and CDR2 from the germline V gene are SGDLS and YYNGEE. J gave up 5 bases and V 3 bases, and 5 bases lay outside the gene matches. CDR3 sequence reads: CASSALAGVNNEQFF. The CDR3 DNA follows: TGTGCCAGCAGCGCTCTAGCGGGAGTGAACAATGAGCAGTTCTTC. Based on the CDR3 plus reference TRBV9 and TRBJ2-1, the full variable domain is DSGVTQTPKHLITATGQRVTLRCSPRSGDLSVYWYQQSLDQGLQFLIQYYNGEERAKGNILERFSAQQFPDLHSELNLSSLELGDSALYFCASSALAGVNNEQFFGPGTRLTVL.

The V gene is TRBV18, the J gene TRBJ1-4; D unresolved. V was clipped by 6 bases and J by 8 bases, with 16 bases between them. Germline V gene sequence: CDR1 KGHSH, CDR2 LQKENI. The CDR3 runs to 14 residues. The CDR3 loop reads CASSNGVVGEKLFF. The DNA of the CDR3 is TGTGCCAGCTCCAACGGGGTCGTAGGAGAAAAACTGTTTTTT. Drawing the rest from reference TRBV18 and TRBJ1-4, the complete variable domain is NAGVMQNPRHLVRRRGQEARLRCSPMKGHSHVYWYRQLPEEGLKFMVYLQKENIIDESGMPKERFSAEFPKEGPSILRIQQVVRGDSAAYFCASSNGVVGEKLFFGSGTQLSVL.

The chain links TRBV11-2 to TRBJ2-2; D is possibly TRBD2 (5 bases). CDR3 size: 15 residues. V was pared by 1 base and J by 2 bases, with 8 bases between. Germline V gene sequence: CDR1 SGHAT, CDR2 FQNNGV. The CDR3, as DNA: TGTGCCAGCAGCTTAGCTAGCCGCAACACCGGGGAGCTGTTTTTT. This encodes CASSLASRNTGELFF.

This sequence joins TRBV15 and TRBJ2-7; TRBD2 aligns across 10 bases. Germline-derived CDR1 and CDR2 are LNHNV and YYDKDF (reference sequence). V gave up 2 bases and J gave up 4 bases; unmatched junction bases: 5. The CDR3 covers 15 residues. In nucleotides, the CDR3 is TGTGCCACCAGCAGACCAGCGGGAGGGGTTTACGAGCAGTACTTC. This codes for CATSRPAGGVYEQYF.

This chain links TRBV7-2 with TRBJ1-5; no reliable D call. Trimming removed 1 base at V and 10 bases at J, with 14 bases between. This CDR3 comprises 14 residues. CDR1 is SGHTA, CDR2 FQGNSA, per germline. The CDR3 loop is CASSLVPDLGPQHF. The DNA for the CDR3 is TGTGCCAGCAGCTTAGTTCCGGACTTAGGACCCCAGCATTTT.

CDR3 coding DNA: TGTGCCAGCAACCTCCCAATCGGCAGGGGCCTATCAATGAACACTGAAGCTTTCTTT. Translation: CASNLPIGRGLSMNTEAFF. V gene TRBV28 combines with J gene TRBJ1-1; D is possibly TRBD1 (6 bases). Germline CDR1 and CDR2: MDHEN and SYDVKM. With 7 bases removed from V and 0 bases from J, the gap between germline ends came to 27 bases. The CDR3 loop spans 19 amino acids.

The CDR3 DNA follows: TGTGCCAGCAGCCACAGGAATCAGCCCCAGCATTTT. Residues: CASSHRNQPQHF. The chain joins TRBV2 to TRBJ1-5; D perhaps matches TRBD1 (5 bases). This CDR3 spans 12 amino acids. V shed 6 bases and J shed 4 bases, with 7 bases lying between them. CDR1 SNHLY and CDR2 FYNNEI come from the germline V gene.

This CDR3 is CASNRRDSSYEQYF. The CDR3 bases are TGTGCCAGCAATCGAAGGGACAGCTCCTACGAGCAGTACTTC. The gene calls are TRBV2 and TRBJ2-7; TRBD1 agrees at 7 bases. J lost 0 bases, V lost 7 bases, and 6 bases had no gene match. The length of the CDR3 is 14 residues. CDR1 SNHLY and CDR2 FYNNEI come from the germline V gene.

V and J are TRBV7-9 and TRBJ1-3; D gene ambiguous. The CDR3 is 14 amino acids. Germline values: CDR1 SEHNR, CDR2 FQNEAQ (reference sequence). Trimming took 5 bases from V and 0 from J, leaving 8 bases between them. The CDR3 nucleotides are TGTGCCAGCAGCGAGGGTTTCTCTGGAAACACCATATATTTT. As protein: CASSEGFSGNTIYF.